Below are 18 T cell receptor beta chains sequenced from a single sample in a study of regulatory T cells in long-lasting Graves disease. Time point indicated: newly diagnosed GD, antithyroid drugs for less than 3 months. The TCR library was prepared using RNA isolated from PBMCs. The authors built TCR beta libraries using iRepertoire HTBI primers and Arm-PCR of CDR3 regions. MiXCR, run by TCRdb on the multiplex PCR reads, gives a single entry per CDR3 protein. The table includes around 450,000 distinct CDR3 sequences, more than 13% detected once. These records were also assigned to another study, of T cells in Graves' hyperthyroidism and ophthalmopathy.

Specimen: peripheral blood mononuclear cells (PBMCs), collected at new diagnosis, from a patient treated with antithyroid drugs. The source of these receptors is a woman in her twenties or thirties with Graves disease.

The V gene is TRBV25-1, the J gene TRBJ2-2; 9 nucleotides agree with TRBD1. With V trimmed by 1 base and J by 6 bases, 6 bases remained unmatched. Germline CDR1 is MGHDK and CDR2 is SYGVNS. This CDR3 has 16 amino acids. The CDR3 spells CASSEFLGQGPGELFF. The CDR3 DNA reads as TGTGCCAGCAGTGAATTTTTGGGACAGGGTCCCGGGGAGCTGTTTTTT.

This clonotype was detected many times. The gene calls are TRBV20-1 and TRBJ2-5; 7 positions match TRBD2. Germline values: CDR1 DFQATT, CDR2 SNEGSKA (reference sequence). The CDR3 is made up of 15 amino acids. Trimming cost V 5 bases and J 1 base; bases outside gene matches: 10. The CDR3 region is CSAGPAGTFQETQYF. The DNA for the CDR3 is TGCAGTGCTGGACCAGCGGGAACGTTCCAAGAGACCCAGTACTTC.

This clonotype was found a few times. V gene TRBV25-1 combines with J gene TRBJ2-7, with TRBD2 matching 12 bases. The CDR3 covers 16 residues. Unmatched junction bases numbered 5, after V lost 3 bases and J lost 2 bases. The germline V gene has CDR1 MGHDK and CDR2 SYGVNS. The CDR3 bases are TGTGCCAGCAGTGACCCCAGGACTAGCGGGACCTACGAGCAGTACTTC. It specifies CASSDPRTSGTYEQYF.

This clonotype was seen many times. This chain links TRBV28 with TRBJ1-1, with D uncertain. With 4 bases removed from V and 0 bases from J, the gap between germline ends came to 3 bases. Germline CDR1 reads MDHEN; CDR2 reads SYDVKM. The CDR3 is 12 amino acids. Here the CDR3 reads CASSWMNTEAFF. CDR3 nucleotides: TGTGCCAGCAGTTGGATGAACACTGAAGCTTTCTTT.

The table lists this clonotype with many counts. The CDR3 protein is CASSFALYNEQFF. CDR3 bases: TGTGCCAGCAGTTTCGCCTTGTACAATGAGCAGTTCTTC. The chain combines TRBV12-3 or TRBV12-4 with TRBJ2-1; no clear D. The V gene lost 3 bases and the J gene lost 4 bases, with 7 bases spanning the gap. This CDR3 comprises 13 residues.

The chain couples TRBV20-1 to TRBJ1-1, with D uncertain. The CDR3 sequence is 12 residues long. V was shortened by 6 bases and J by 0 bases, with 8 bases between the two germline ends. CDR1 is DFQATT, CDR2 SNEGSKA, per germline (reference sequence). CDR3 in DNA: TGCAGTGCCACTGACTTGAACACTGAAGCTTTCTTT. Its translation: CSATDLNTEAFF.

The genes are TRBV12-5 and TRBJ1-3; the D is unclear. Trimming removed 5 bases at V and 2 bases at J, with 13 bases between. The CDR3 is 15 residues long. Germline CDR1 reads LGHNT; CDR2 reads FRNRAP. The DNA for the CDR3 is TGTGCTAGTGGTCCCACCTCGACCGCTGGAAACACCATATATTTT. Amino acid sequence: CASGPTSTAGNTIYF. The variable domain in full, completed from reference TRBV12-5 and TRBJ1-3, reads DARVTQTPRHKVTEMGQEVTMRCQPILGHNTVFWYRQTMMQGLELLAYFRNRAPLDDSGMPKDRFSAEMPDATLATLKIQPSEPRDSAVYFCASGPTSTAGNTIYFGEGSWLTVV.

This clonotype was detected ten times or more. V gene TRBV24-1 combines with J gene TRBJ2-2; TRBD1 agrees at 7 bases. There are 14 residues in the CDR3. V dropped 3 bases and J dropped 5; count of bases not matched to a gene: 2. Germline CDR1 reads KGHDR; CDR2 reads SFDVKD. CDR3: CATSDGTETGELFF. As DNA, the CDR3 is TGTGCCACCAGTGATGGGACAGAGACCGGGGAGCTGTTTTTT.

There are a few counts of this clonotype. V gene TRBV2 combines with J gene TRBJ1-1; no definite D call. V lost 6 bases and J lost 6, with 11 bases in between. Germline assignment: CDR1 SNHLY and CDR2 FYNNEI. There are 12 residues in the CDR3. The CDR3 loop is CASRVDLPEAFF. The CDR3 nucleotides read TGTGCCAGCAGGGTGGACCTGCCTGAAGCTTTCTTT. The complete variable domain, with remaining parts taken from reference TRBV2 and TRBJ1-1, reads EPEVTQTPSHQVTQMGQEVILRCVPISNHLYFYWYRQILGQKVEFLVSFYNNEISEKSEIFDDQFSVERPDGSNFTLKIRSTKLEDSAMYFCASRVDLPEAFFGQGTRLTVV.

This clonotype was found many times. The chain joins TRBV3-1 to TRBJ1-1; TRBD1 aligns across 8 bases. V lost 1 base, J lost 11 bases, and 9 bases stayed unmatched. The CDR3 covers 14 residues. Germline assignment: CDR1 LGHDT and CDR2 YNNKEL (reference sequence). CDR3 bases: TGTGCCAGCAGCCAAGGCCCTGGACAGGGATGGGCTTTCTTT. Protein sequence: CASSQGPGQGWAFF.

The chain uses TRBV28 and TRBJ1-2; D is possibly TRBD1 (5 bases). The germline gives CDR1 MDHEN, CDR2 SYDVKM. Trimming took 10 bases from V and 0 from J, leaving 18 bases between them. The CDR3 has 15 amino acids. This chain's CDR3 is CAILAGPRANYGYTF. CDR3 nucleotide sequence: TGTGCCATATTAGCGGGACCCCGAGCTAACTATGGCTACACCTTC.

Comment on this clonotype: Since a much larger clone is just one base distant, this may be a read error. This CDR3 is missing its conserved last phenylalanine or tryptophan, likely due to a read error. V and J are TRBV28 and TRBJ2-5, with D perhaps TRBD2 (5 bases). The length of the CDR3 is 13 residues. V was cut by 10 bases and J by 5 bases, with 17 bases left in between. Germline V gives CDR1 MDHEN, CDR2 SYDVKM. In DNA form, the CDR3 reads TGTGCCATCCTGACGGGGAGTGCGGAGACCCAGTACCTC. Its protein is CAILTGSAETQYL.

The table lists this clonotype with many counts. The V gene is TRBV20-1, the J gene TRBJ2-7; the D is unclear. There are 12 residues in the CDR3. The germline V and J ends were trimmed by 4 bases and 0 bases, with 7 bases remaining between them. Germline V lookup: CDR1 DFQATT, CDR2 SNEGSKA (reference sequence). Written as DNA, the CDR3 is TGCAGTGCTAATAAGAACTCCTACGAGCAGTACTTC. Residues: CSANKNSYEQYF.

This clonotype was detected only a few times. The rearrangement links TRBV20-1 to TRBJ2-1; 7 bases map to TRBD2. Germline V gene sequence: CDR1 DFQATT, CDR2 SNEGSKA (reference sequence). The J segment lost 0 bases and the V segment lost 7 bases, leaving 6 bases of the junction unmatched. This CDR3 spans 14 amino acids. CDR3 DNA sequence: TGCAGTGTCCCGGGGAGGGGCTCCTACAATGAGCAGTTCTTC. Translation gives CSVPGRGSYNEQFF.

The chain's CDR3 is CASSFNRIYEQYF. The DNA for the CDR3 is TGTGCCAGCAGCTTTAATAGGATCTACGAGCAGTACTTC. The chain employs TRBV11-2 and TRBJ2-7; D unresolved. This CDR3 is 13 amino acids long. Germline loops: CDR1 SGHAT, CDR2 FQNNGV. V was pared by 3 bases and J by 3 bases, with 9 bases between.

There are a few counts of this clonotype. The rearrangement uses TRBV20-1 and TRBJ2-7; 12 nucleotides align to TRBD2. This CDR3 is built from 17 residues. Germline values: CDR1 DFQATT, CDR2 SNEGSKA (reference sequence). The V and J ends lost 3 bases and 0 bases, in that order; junction bases with no gene match: 9. The CDR3 sequence is CSARGQLAGGSSYEQYF. Here the CDR3 DNA reads TGCAGTGCTAGGGGGCAACTAGCGGGAGGTTCCTCCTACGAGCAGTACTTC.

The sample holds a few counts of this clonotype. The chain couples TRBV14 to TRBJ2-2; TRBD1 might be the D (5 bases). The V gene lost 3 bases and the J gene lost 1 base, with 12 bases spanning the gap. CDR1 and CDR2 (germline): SGHDN, FVKESK. The CDR3 extends over 16 amino acids. The CDR3 here is CASSQITGQNTGELFF. CDR3 in DNA: TGTGCCAGCAGCCAGATAACAGGACAGAACACCGGGGAGCTGTTTTTT. Using reference TRBV14 and TRBJ2-2 for the parts outside the CDR3, the full variable domain is EAGVTQFPSHSVIEKGQTVTLRCDPISGHDNLYWYRRVMGKEIKFLLHFVKESKQDESGMPNNRFLAERTGGTYSTLKVQPAELEDSGVYFCASSQITGQNTGELFFGEGSRLTVL.

The chain joins TRBV7-9 to TRBJ2-4, with D tentatively TRBD2 (5 bases). Germline V gene sequence: CDR1 SEHNR, CDR2 FQNEAQ (reference sequence). V lost 7 bases to trimming and J lost 3 bases, with 7 bases between them. The CDR3 has 12 amino acids. CDR3 bases: TGTGCCAGCACCGGGGACAAAAACATTCAGTACTTC. This sequence encodes CASTGDKNIQYF.